This T cell receptor (beta chain) emerged from a study of blood T cell repertoires in COVID-19. Turning to the study itself: Material from acute and convalescent COVID-19 was sourced from the United States, Italy and Spain. In each case, the material was cDNA or gDNA derived from T cells, B-cell-depleted T cells, or PBMCs.

V was shortened by 6 bases and J by 4 bases, with 15 bases between the two germline ends. Germline V lookup: CDR1 LNHDA, CDR2 SQIVND (reference sequence). The CDR3 has 14 amino acids. Methods used by the authors: Nucleated cell counts were estimated from reference gene primer amplification. Profiled with immunoSEQ multiplex PCR; TCRdb holds only in-frame clones, not every one. The DNA gave D and trimming, while V, J and clone size come from that table. The table has around 300,000 clones, 85% seen once; the top ten hold roughly 15%. V is TRBV19 and J is TRBJ1-2, with D maybe TRBD1 (6 bases). Sequencing used peripheral blood. This clonotype originated in a human donor in a cohort sampled during active COVID-19. The CDR3 nucleotides read TGTGCCAGTAGCGAACAGGGATCTGGCTATGGCTACACCTTC. This translates into CASSEQGSGYGYTF.